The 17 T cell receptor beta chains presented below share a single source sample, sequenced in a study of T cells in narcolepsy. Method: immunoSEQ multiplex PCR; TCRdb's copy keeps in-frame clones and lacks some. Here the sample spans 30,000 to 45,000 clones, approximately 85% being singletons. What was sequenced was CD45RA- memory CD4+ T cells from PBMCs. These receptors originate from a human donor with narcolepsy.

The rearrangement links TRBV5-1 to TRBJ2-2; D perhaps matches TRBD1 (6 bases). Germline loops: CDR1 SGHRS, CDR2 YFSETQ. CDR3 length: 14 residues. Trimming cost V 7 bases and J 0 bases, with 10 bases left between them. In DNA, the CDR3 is TGCGCCAGCGAGAGGACAGCGAACACCGGGGAGCTGTTTTTT. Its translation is CASERTANTGELFF.

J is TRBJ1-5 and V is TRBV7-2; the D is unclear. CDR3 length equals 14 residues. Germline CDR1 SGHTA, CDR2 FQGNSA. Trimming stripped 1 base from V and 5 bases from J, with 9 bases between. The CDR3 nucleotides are TGTGCCAGCAGCTTAGAAGCGTCCTATCAGCCCCAGCATTTT. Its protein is CASSLEASYQPQHF.

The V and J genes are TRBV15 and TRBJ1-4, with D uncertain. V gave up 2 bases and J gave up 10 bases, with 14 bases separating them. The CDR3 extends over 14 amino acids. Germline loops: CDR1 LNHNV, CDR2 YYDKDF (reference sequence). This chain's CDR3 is CATSRKIEEGKLFF. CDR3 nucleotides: TGTGCCACCAGCAGAAAGATCGAAGAGGGAAAACTGTTTTTT.

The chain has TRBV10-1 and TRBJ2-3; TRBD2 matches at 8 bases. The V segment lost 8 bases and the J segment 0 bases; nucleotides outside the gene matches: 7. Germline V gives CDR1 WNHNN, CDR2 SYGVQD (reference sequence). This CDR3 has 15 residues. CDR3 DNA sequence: TGCGCCAGCGTTCGGGGCGGGGGGAGCACAGATACGCAGTATTTT. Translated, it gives CASVRGGGSTDTQYF.

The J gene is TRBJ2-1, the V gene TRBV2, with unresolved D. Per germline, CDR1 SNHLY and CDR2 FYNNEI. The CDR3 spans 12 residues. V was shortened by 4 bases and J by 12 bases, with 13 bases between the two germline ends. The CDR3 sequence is CASSVDAALQFF. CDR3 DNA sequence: TGTGCCAGCAGTGTAGACGCCGCATTGCAGTTCTTC.

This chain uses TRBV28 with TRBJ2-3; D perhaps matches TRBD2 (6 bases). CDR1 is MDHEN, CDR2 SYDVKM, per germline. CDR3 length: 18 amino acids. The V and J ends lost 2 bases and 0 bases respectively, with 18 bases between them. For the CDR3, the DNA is TGTGCCAGCAGTTTAGGAGCCGCAGGCGGGGTCAGCACAGATACGCAGTATTTT. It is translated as CASSLGAAGGVSTDTQYF.

Here the CDR3 reads CASSFGGTGSTEAFF. CDR3 DNA sequence: TGCGCCAGCAGCTTCGGGGGGACAGGGTCCACTGAAGCTTTCTTT. The V gene is TRBV5-1, the J gene TRBJ1-1, with 9 nucleotides matching TRBD1. After removal of 2 bases from V and 4 bases from J, the junction contained 6 bases not matched to a gene. Germline V gene data show CDR1 as SGHRS and CDR2 as YFSETQ. The CDR3 extends over 15 amino acids.

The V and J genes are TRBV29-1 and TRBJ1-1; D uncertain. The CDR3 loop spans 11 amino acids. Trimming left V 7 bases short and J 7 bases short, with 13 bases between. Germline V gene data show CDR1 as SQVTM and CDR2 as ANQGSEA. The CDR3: CSGGTTIEAFF. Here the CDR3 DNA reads TGCAGCGGGGGAACTACCATTGAAGCTTTCTTT.

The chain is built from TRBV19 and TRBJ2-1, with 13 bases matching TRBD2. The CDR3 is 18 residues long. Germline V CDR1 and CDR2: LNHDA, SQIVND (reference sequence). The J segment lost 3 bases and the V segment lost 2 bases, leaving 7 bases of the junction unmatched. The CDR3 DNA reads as TGTGCCAGTAGTATAATGAGACTAGCGGGGGGAAGCTACAATGAGCAGTTCTTC. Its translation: CASSIMRLAGGSYNEQFF.

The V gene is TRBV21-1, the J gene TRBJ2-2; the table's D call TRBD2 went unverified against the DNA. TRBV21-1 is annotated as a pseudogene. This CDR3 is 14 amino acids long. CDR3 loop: CASSKALPGVELFF. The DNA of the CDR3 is TGTGCCAGCAGCAAAGCGCTGCCGGGGGTGGAGCTGTTTTTT.

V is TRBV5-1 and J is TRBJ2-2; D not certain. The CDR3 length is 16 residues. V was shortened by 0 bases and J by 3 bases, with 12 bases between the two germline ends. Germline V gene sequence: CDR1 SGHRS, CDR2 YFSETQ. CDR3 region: CASSLDGPPDTGELFF. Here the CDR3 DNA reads TGCGCCAGCAGCTTGGACGGGCCCCCCGACACCGGGGAGCTGTTTTTT.

CDR3 residues: CASSLAGTSGVEYF. The CDR3 coding sequence is TGTGCCAGCAGCTTGGCCGGGACTAGCGGGGTTGAGTACTTC. The genes are TRBV5-6 and TRBJ2-7; 13 bases fit TRBD2. Trimming cost V 0 bases and J 11 bases; bases outside gene matches: 5. The length of the CDR3 is 14 residues. Germline V lookup: CDR1 SGHDT, CDR2 YYEEEE.

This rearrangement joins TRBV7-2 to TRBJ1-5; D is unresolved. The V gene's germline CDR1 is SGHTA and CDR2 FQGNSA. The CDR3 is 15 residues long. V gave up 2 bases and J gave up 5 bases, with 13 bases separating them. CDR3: CASSLRAGEHQPQHF. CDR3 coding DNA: TGTGCCAGCAGCTTAAGGGCAGGTGAACATCAGCCCCAGCATTTT.

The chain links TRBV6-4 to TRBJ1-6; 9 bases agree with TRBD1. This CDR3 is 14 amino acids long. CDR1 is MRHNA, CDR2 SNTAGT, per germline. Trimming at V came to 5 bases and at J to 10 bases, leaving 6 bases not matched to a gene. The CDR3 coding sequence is TGTGCCAGCAGTTTACAGGGGGCTGAGTCACCCCTCCACTTT. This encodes CASSLQGAESPLHF.

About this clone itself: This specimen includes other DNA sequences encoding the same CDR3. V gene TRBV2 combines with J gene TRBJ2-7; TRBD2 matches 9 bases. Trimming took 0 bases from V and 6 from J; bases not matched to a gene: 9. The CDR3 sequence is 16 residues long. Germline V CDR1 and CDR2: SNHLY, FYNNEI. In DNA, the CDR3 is TGTGCCAGCAGTGAAGCCAAAGGGCGCGGGGGGGGCGAGCAGTACTTC. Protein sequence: CASSEAKGRGGGEQYF.

The chain's CDR3 is CASSSPRIANTGELFF. CDR3 bases: TGTGCCAGCAGTTCCCCTAGGATAGCGAACACCGGGGAGCTGTTTTTT. The chain uses TRBV6-5 and TRBJ2-2; D not resolved. The V gene lost 4 bases and the J gene lost 0 bases, with 12 bases spanning the gap. CDR1 and CDR2 (germline): MNHEY, SVGAGI. This CDR3 has 16 residues.

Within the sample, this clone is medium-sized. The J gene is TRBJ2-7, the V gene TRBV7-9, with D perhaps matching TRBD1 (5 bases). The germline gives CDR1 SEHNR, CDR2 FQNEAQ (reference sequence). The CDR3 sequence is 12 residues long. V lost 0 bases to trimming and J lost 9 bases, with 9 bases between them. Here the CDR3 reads CASSLARTGQYF. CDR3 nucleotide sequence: TGTGCCAGCAGCTTAGCGCGCACAGGGCAGTACTTC.